Listed below are T cell receptor beta chains from one sample, sequenced in a study of Ad26.COV2.S vaccination and SARS-CoV-2 variants. Method: immunoSEQ multiplex PCR; TCRdb's copy keeps in-frame clones and lacks some. The sample contains about 350,000 clones, about 91% of which appear only once. Sequences were derived from peripheral blood, sampled after recovery from COVID-19. Every receptor here comes from a human donor who had recovered from COVID-19. Each CDR3 is given with its conserved first and last residue. D genes are given only for firm matches. Clone size is not always given. Where it is, it says once, few, many or a class for expanded clones.

V	D	J	size	DNA	CDR3
TRBV27	TRBD2	TRBJ2-7	-	TGTGCCAGCAAAAATAGCGGGGGGGAGCGCGAGCAGTACTTC	CASKNSGGEREQYF
TRBV19	-	TRBJ2-7	-	TGTGCCAGTAGTTTAGGCCTTACCGAGAGCTCCTACGAGCAGTACTTC	CASSLGLTESSYEQYF
TRBV13	-	TRBJ1-1	-	TGTGCCAGCAGTACGACAGCGAACACTGAAGCTTTCTTT	CASSTTANTEAFF
TRBV7-2	TRBD1	TRBJ1-1	-	TGTGCCAGCAGCGGTAACCGACAGGGGAGGGTTGGGAACACTGAAGCTTTCTTT	CASSGNRQGRVGNTEAFF
TRBV5-6	TRBD1	TRBJ1-1	-	TGTGCCAGCAGCGGGGTGGTGGGGACAGGGCTATTCACTGAAGCTTTCTTT	CASSGVVGTGLFTEAFF
TRBV5-1	-	TRBJ1-1	-	TGCGCCAGCAGCTTCGAGGGCACTGAAGCTTTCTTT	CASSFEGTEAFF
TRBV6-5	-	TRBJ1-1	-	TGTGCCAGCAGTTACCAATTATCAGGGGTAGGGACTGAAGCTTTCTTT	CASSYQLSGVGTEAFF
TRBV5-1	-	TRBJ2-5	-	TGCGCCAGCAGCCCCACTAGATGGGGGGAAGAGACCCAGTACTTC	CASSPTRWGEETQYF
TRBV2	TRBD1	TRBJ2-3	-	TGTGCCAGCAGGATCCCGGGACAGGGGGCTGGAGATACGCAGTATTTT	CASRIPGQGAGDTQYF
TRBV11-2	-	TRBJ1-5	-	TGTGCCAGCAGCTCCCCCGGTCAGCCCCAGCATTTT	CASSSPGQPQHF
TRBV5-4	-	TRBJ2-7	once	TGTGCCAGCAGTCGAATCGGGAACAGGGCCTACGAGCAGTACTTC	CASSRIGNRAYEQYF
TRBV18	TRBD1	TRBJ1-5	few	TGTGCCAGCTCACCGACAGGGCGGGGACAGCCCCAGCATTTT	CASSPTGRGQPQHF
TRBV6-6	-	TRBJ1-5	-	TGTGCCAGCAGTTACCAGAGCAGTTATCAGCCCCAGCATTTT	CASSYQSSYQPQHF
TRBV18	-	TRBJ1-1	-	TGTGCCAGCTCACCAATACAGACAGACACTGAAGCTTTCTTT	CASSPIQTDTEAFF
TRBV5-4	-	TRBJ2-1	-	TGTGCCAGCAGCCGGACTTACTACAATGAGCAGTTCTTC	CASSRTYYNEQFF
TRBV27	-	TRBJ2-7	-	TGTGCCAGCAGTTCCTCAGTGACAGCCCTGGTGCAGTACTTC	CASSSSVTALVQYF
TRBV5-1	TRBD1	TRBJ1-1	-	TGCGCCAGCAGCCTAGGGACAGGGCTTTATCCCACTGAAGCTTTCTTT	CASSLGTGLYPTEAFF
TRBV29-1	-	TRBJ2-3	-	TGCAGCGCTGGGTCCCATAGCACAGATACGCAGTATTTT	CSAGSHSTDTQYF
TRBV19	TRBD1	TRBJ1-2	-	TGTGCCAGTAACACGAAAGGGAACAGGGGACCCTATGGCTACACCTTC	CASNTKGNRGPYGYTF
TRBV11-2	TRBD1	TRBJ1-5	few	TGTGCCAGCAGCTTCGGGACAGGGACTCAGCCCCAGCATTTT	CASSFGTGTQPQHF
TRBV10-1	-	TRBJ1-2	-	TGCGCCAGCAGTGACAGGGGCTATGGCTACACCTTC	CASSDRGYGYTF
TRBV27	-	TRBJ2-4	-	TGTGCCAGCAGTAAGGAGGGTGGGTTAGCCAAAAACATTCAGTACTTC	CASSKEGGLAKNIQYF
TRBV5-4	TRBD2	TRBJ2-1	-	TGTGCCAGCAGCTTGCTCCCTTGGACTAGCGGGGGGGCGCGTGAGCAGTTCTTC	CASSLLPWTSGGAREQFF
TRBV6-5	-	TRBJ2-1	few	TGTGCCAGCAGTTGGGGTAGCGTGGGCTACAATGAGCAGTTCTTC	CASSWGSVGYNEQFF
TRBV5-1	-	TRBJ1-4	-	TGCGCCAGCAGCCCCCGGGACACCAATGAAAAACTGTTTTTT	CASSPRDTNEKLFF
TRBV5-1	TRBD1	TRBJ1-2	-	TGCGCCAGCAGGCAGAACGCCGGGACAGGGCCGACTTATGGCTACACCTTC	CASRQNAGTGPTYGYTF
TRBV7-2	TRBD2	TRBJ2-7	-	TGTGCCAGCAGCCCAGTAGCGGGGGGCCTCGGGCAGTACTTC	CASSPVAGGLGQYF
TRBV5-1	-	TRBJ1-6	-	TGCGCCAGCAGGGGCCCGGGCGGCGGTTCACCCCTCCACTTT	CASRGPGGGSPLHF
TRBV9	TRBD1	TRBJ1-1	once	TGTGCCAGCAGTTTTGAACCCGGGACAGGGCCTGAAGCTTTCTTT	CASSFEPGTGPEAFF